The next 15 T cell receptor beta chains were all read from a single sample in a study of OX40 agonist ivuxolimab in advanced cancers. Libraries were prepared by immunoSEQ multiplex PCR; TCRdb keeps only in-frame clonotypes and omits some of them. The sample carries about 37,000 clones, about 89% recorded once. Material: CD4+ or CD8+ T cells sorted from blood, obtained in a trial of the OX40 agonist ivuxolimab. The receptors originated from an adult with an advanced solid tumor such as melanoma, head and neck, liver or kidney cancer.

The chain joins TRBV29-1 to TRBJ2-3, with 7 positions matching TRBD1. The CDR3 contains 13 residues. From germline, CDR1 is SQVTM and CDR2 ANQGSEA. With 6 bases clipped from V and 2 bases from J, the junction kept 5 bases outside the gene matches. The CDR3 DNA is TGCAGCGTGGACAGGCCAAACACAGATACGCAGTATTTT. Translated, it gives CSVDRPNTDTQYF.

The chain employs TRBV6-1 and TRBJ2-7; D is unresolved. This CDR3 contains 10 residues. The V and J ends lost 6 bases and 3 bases respectively, with 3 bases between them. CDR1 and CDR2 from the germline V gene are MNHNS and SASEGT. The CDR3 DNA is TGTGCCAGCAGCGGCTACGAGCAGTACTTC. Translating gives CASSGYEQYF.

This clone occurred a few times. The chain carries TRBV5-6 and TRBJ1-2, with unresolved D. CDR1 is SGHDT and CDR2 is YYEEEE in the germline V gene. The CDR3 sequence is 12 residues long. Between the trimmed V and J ends, which lost 3 bases and 4 bases, there was a span of 7 bases. The CDR3 reads CASSSRFYGYTF. The CDR3 DNA follows: TGTGCCAGCAGCTCCAGGTTCTATGGCTACACCTTC.

This rearrangement joins TRBV7-9 to TRBJ1-6, with D maybe TRBD1 (6 bases). V was pared by 1 base and J by 6 bases, with 19 bases between. This CDR3 comprises 18 residues. Germline V CDR1 and CDR2: SEHNR, FQNEAQ (reference sequence). The CDR3 loop is CASSLGRDTKRRNSPLHF. The CDR3 DNA reads as TGTGCCAGCAGCTTAGGCCGGGACACTAAACGGCGTAATTCACCCCTCCACTTT.

The J gene is TRBJ2-3, the V gene TRBV7-6, with TRBD2 matching 8 bases. CDR1 and CDR2 from the germline V gene are SGHVS and FNYEAQ. V lost 5 bases, J lost 0 bases, and 4 bases stayed unmatched. CDR3 length: 15 amino acids. The DNA for the CDR3 is TGTGCCAGCAGCCTTAGCGGGGTTAGCACAGATACGCAGTATTTT. Its translation is CASSLSGVSTDTQYF.

The chain links TRBV9 to TRBJ2-2; D is ambiguous. CDR1 and CDR2 from the germline V gene are SGDLS and YYNGEE. The CDR3 loop spans 16 amino acids. With 0 bases removed from V and 1 base from J, the gap between germline ends came to 10 bases. CDR3 DNA sequence: TGTGCCAGCAGCGTAGAGTTGGTGGGGAACACCGGGGAGCTGTTTTTT. Translation gives CASSVELVGNTGELFF.

The chain recombines TRBV2 with TRBJ1-1, with 11 bases that match TRBD1. The CDR3 is 14 residues long. The germline V gene encodes CDR1 SNHLY and CDR2 FYNNEI. With V trimmed by 5 bases and J by 5 bases, 4 bases remained unmatched. CDR3: CASSTGTGGTEAFF. The CDR3 DNA sequence: TGTGCCAGCAGTACCGGGACAGGGGGGACTGAAGCTTTCTTT.

The rearrangement links TRBV5-1 to TRBJ2-3, with 8 bases fitting TRBD1. V shed 5 bases and J 3 bases; nucleotides not matched to a gene: 8. The CDR3 runs 15 residues. Germline V gives CDR1 SGHRS, CDR2 YFSETQ. The CDR3 nucleotides are TGCGCCAGCAGTGGAGGACAGGGTTGGACAGATACGCAGTATTTT. It specifies CASSGGQGWTDTQYF. Full variable domain (missing parts from reference TRBV5-1 and TRBJ2-3): KAGVTQTPRYLIKTRGQQVTLSCSPISGHRSVSWYQQTPGQGLQFLFEYFSETQRNKGNFPGRFSGRQFSNSRSEMNVSTLELGDSALYLCASSGGQGWTDTQYFGPGTRLTVL.

This chain uses TRBV9 with TRBJ2-5; TRBD1 might be the D (6 bases). V was trimmed by 4 bases and J by 5 bases, leaving 12 bases between them. Germline CDR1 is SGDLS and CDR2 is YYNGEE. The CDR3 runs 13 residues. The DNA for the CDR3 is TGTGCCAGCAGCTCACAGGGATGGGAGACCCAGTACTTC. Its translation: CASSSQGWETQYF.

The V and J genes are TRBV6-5 and TRBJ1-5; D is uncertain. Trimming left V 8 bases short and J 3 bases short, with 11 bases between. This CDR3 has 13 amino acids. Germline lookup yields CDR1 MNHEY and CDR2 SVGAGI. This CDR3 is CASGKGINQPQHF. The CDR3, as DNA: TGTGCCAGCGGAAAGGGTATCAATCAGCCCCAGCATTTT.

This clone was picked up one time. This chain joins TRBV6-1 and TRBJ1-1, with 7 positions matching TRBD1. Germline V gives CDR1 MNHNS, CDR2 SASEGT. The CDR3 has 15 amino acids. J was trimmed by 1 base and V by 3 bases; bases with no gene match: 5. The CDR3 spells CASSEGTVTNTEAFF. The CDR3 DNA follows: TGTGCCAGCAGTGAGGGGACAGTGACGAACACTGAAGCTTTCTTT.

As regards this clone: One end of the junction does not line up with germline, which may come from a read error. The chain couples TRBV19 to TRBJ1-1; 7 bases are shared with TRBD1. Germline V gene data show CDR1 as LNHDA and CDR2 as SQIVND (reference sequence). CDR3 length: 13 amino acids. CDR3 in DNA: TGTGCCAGTAGTGTCGACAGGGACACGGAAGCTTTCTTT. It specifies CASSVDRDTEAFF.

This sequence joins TRBV7-2 and TRBJ2-1; TRBD2 matches at 8 bases. CDR1 and CDR2 (germline): SGHTA, FQGNSA. Germline trimming cut 1 base from V and 9 bases from J; bases unmatched to any gene: 8. The CDR3 is 15 residues long. CDR3 sequence (DNA): TGTGCCAGCAGCTTAGGCGGGGGGATCTCGTCTGAGCAGTTCTTC. This translates into CASSLGGGISSEQFF.

J is TRBJ1-1 and V is TRBV6-6; TRBD1 might be the D (5 bases). There are 13 residues in the CDR3. Trimming took 4 bases from V and 4 from J, leaving 10 bases between them. Germline V gives CDR1 MNHNY, CDR2 SVGAGI (reference sequence). Written as DNA, the CDR3 is TGTGCCAGCAGTTCGGGGGGTGGCACTGAAGCTTTCTTT. This translates into CASSSGGGTEAFF.

CDR3 residues: CASSQWTSGRLPGNEQFF. The CDR3 DNA reads as TGTGCCAGCAGCCAATGGACTAGCGGGAGACTCCCAGGGAATGAGCAGTTCTTC. This chain connects TRBV7-2 to TRBJ2-1; the match to TRBD2 covers 13 bases. J gave up 7 bases and V 5 bases, and 14 bases lay outside the gene matches. The CDR3 is made up of 18 amino acids. The V gene's germline CDR1 is SGHTA and CDR2 FQGNSA. The whole variable domain, filled in from reference TRBV7-2 and TRBJ2-1, reads GAGVSQSPSNKVTEKGKDVELRCDPISGHTALYWYRQSLGQGLEFLIYFQGNSAPDKSGLPSDRFSAERTGGSVSTLTIQRTQQEDSAVYLCASSQWTSGRLPGNEQFFGPGTRLTVL.